A selection of T cell receptor beta chains follows, all from one sample in a study of T cell responses to AZD1222 COVID-19 vaccine. This table comes from immunoSEQ multiplex PCR, and its TCRdb copy is limited to in-frame clones, with some not included. The top ten hold 5% to 5.5% of the sample, which has 100,000 to 150,000 clones, about 90% seen once. The sequencing used peripheral blood, collected on day 0 of AZD1222 vaccination. These receptor sequences come from an adult in good health. Both conserved end residues are part of each CDR3. The D gene is left open where the match is weak. Part of the rows lack a size; the others show once, few, many or a class for expanded clones.

D	length	size	V	J	CDR3	DNA
-	15	-	TRBV19	TRBJ1-5	CASSIRGGVDKVQHF	TGTGCCAGTAGTATAAGGGGAGGCGTCGACAAAGTCCAGCATTTT
-	13	-	TRBV2	TRBJ1-5	CASRRERAQPQHF	TGTGCCAGCAGAAGGGAAAGGGCGCAGCCCCAGCATTTT
-	15	-	TRBV7-6	TRBJ2-3	CASSLRQGGTDTQYF	TGTGCCAGCAGCTTAAGACAGGGAGGGACAGATACGCAGTATTTT
-	11	-	TRBV20-1	TRBJ2-1	CSVPGIVEQFF	TGCAGTGTACCAGGGATAGTTGAGCAGTTCTTC
-	13	-	TRBV2	TRBJ1-2	CATEGRKDYGYTF	TGTGCCACCGAGGGCCGGAAGGACTATGGCTACACCTTC
-	14	-	TRBV5-5	TRBJ1-5	CASSLRPDNQPQHF	TGTGCCAGCAGCTTGAGGCCGGACAATCAGCCCCAGCATTTT
TRBD1	14	-	TRBV3-1/TRBV3-2	TRBJ1-2	CASSRPGTGVRYTF	TGTGCCAGCAGCCGTCCCGGGACAGGGGTGCGCTACACCTTC
-	15	-	TRBV6-5	TRBJ1-6	CASSYSTGGNSPLHF	TGTGCCAGCAGTTACTCGACGGGGGGGAATTCACCCCTCCACTTT
-	17	-	TRBV18	TRBJ2-2	CASSLGGVQRNTGELFF	TGTGCCAGCTCACTCGGGGGAGTACAGAGAAACACCGGGGAGCTGTTTTTT
TRBD1	17	-	TRBV12-5	TRBJ1-4	CASGLVVGDSRHEKLFF	TGTGCTAGTGGTTTGGTGGTCGGGGACAGCCGGCATGAAAAACTGTTTTTT
-	13	-	TRBV7-2	TRBJ1-3	CASSLGHGNTIYF	TGTGCCAGCAGCTTGGGCCACGGAAACACCATATATTTT
-	14	-	TRBV30	TRBJ1-5	CAWSEQGSTQPQHF	TGTGCCTGGAGCGAACAGGGTTCTACTCAGCCCCAGCATTTT
-	16	-	TRBV7-8	TRBJ1-5	CASSSRGGGGNQPQHF	TGTGCCAGCAGCTCCCGGGGGGGAGGGGGCAATCAGCCCCAGCATTTT
-	15	-	TRBV4-2	TRBJ1-2	CASSQTGQPDYGYTF	TGTGCCAGCAGCCAAACCGGACAGCCAGACTATGGCTACACCTTC
-	12	-	TRBV11-2	TRBJ1-1	CASSWTRTEAFF	TGTGCCAGCAGCTGGACACGCACTGAAGCTTTCTTT
-	17	-	TRBV3-1/TRBV3-2	TRBJ1-1	CASSQVGGRVWSTEAFF	TGTGCCAGCAGCCAAGTTGGGGGCAGGGTTTGGTCCACTGAAGCTTTCTTT
TRBD1	15	-	TRBV15	TRBJ2-7	CATSGLGQPPYEQYF	TGTGCCACCAGCGGGTTGGGACAGCCCCCCTACGAGCAGTACTTC
TRBD1	15	-	TRBV18	TRBJ2-5	CASSRRDSPPVTQYF	TGTGCCAGCTCCCGCCGGGACAGTCCCCCGGTGACCCAGTACTTC
-	13	-	TRBV7-9	TRBJ1-4	CASSDGANEKLFF	TGTGCCAGCAGCGACGGGGCTAATGAAAAACTGTTTTTT
-	12	once	TRBV5-6	TRBJ1-5	CASSLQGQPQHF	TGTGCCAGCAGCTTGCAGGGCCAGCCCCAGCATTTT
-	14	few	TRBV9	TRBJ2-2	CASSTREGTGELFF	TGTGCCAGCAGCACCCGAGAGGGGACCGGGGAGCTGTTTTTT
TRBD1	13	-	TRBV5-6	TRBJ1-2	CASSQRTGWGYTF	TGTGCCAGCAGCCAGAGGACAGGGTGGGGCTACACCTTC
-	13	once	TRBV2	TRBJ1-5	CASSDRGSQPQHF	TGTGCCAGCAGTGATAGGGGTAGTCAGCCCCAGCATTTT
TRBD2	16	-	TRBV3-1/TRBV3-2	TRBJ2-2	CASSPWAGVEVGELFF	TGTGCCAGCAGCCCGTGGGCGGGAGTTGAGGTGGGGGAGCTGTTTTTT
-	19	-	TRBV4-1	TRBJ1-3	CASSQESRRLGPSGNTIYF	TGCGCCAGCAGCCAAGAATCCCGGAGGCTGGGACCTAGCGGAAACACCATATATTTT
TRBD2	16	-	TRBV19	TRBJ2-1	CASSFPNGRAYNEQFF	TGTGCCAGTAGTTTTCCAAACGGGAGGGCCTACAATGAGCAGTTCTTC
TRBD1	14	-	TRBV19	TRBJ1-2	CASRTRDREYGYTF	TGTGCCAGTAGGACTAGGGACAGGGAGTACGGCTACACCTTC
TRBD1	12	-	TRBV7-9	TRBJ2-1	CASSSADRMKFF	TGTGCCAGCAGCTCTGCGGACAGGATGAAGTTCTTC
-	15	-	TRBV5-6	TRBJ1-2	CASSPTAGLHYGYTF	TGTGCCAGCAGCCCGACAGCAGGGCTACACTATGGCTACACCTTC
-	14	-	TRBV5-6	TRBJ2-3	CASSLRRTTDTQYF	TGTGCCAGCAGCTTGCGGAGAACGACAGATACGCAGTATTTT
TRBD1	14	-	TRBV7-9	TRBJ1-4	CASSFGTGNEKLFF	TGTGCCAGCAGCTTCGGGACAGGGAATGAAAAACTGTTTTTT
TRBD1	14	-	TRBV29-1	TRBJ1-1	CSVVRTGGHYEAFF	TGCAGCGTTGTAAGGACAGGGGGCCATTACGAAGCTTTCTTT
-	13	-	TRBV9	TRBJ1-6	CASSVAPYSPLHF	TGTGCCAGCAGCGTAGCTCCGTATTCACCCCTCCACTTT
TRBD1	15	once	TRBV6-5	TRBJ2-7	CASSYSDEGAYEQYF	TGTGCCAGCAGTTACTCCGATGAGGGGGCGTACGAGCAGTACTTC
-	15	-	TRBV2	TRBJ1-2	CASRRELGGADGYTF	TGTGCCAGCAGAAGAGAGTTGGGGGGCGCGGATGGCTACACCTTC
-	13	few	TRBV12-5	TRBJ1-5	CASGFEPGQPQHF	TGTGCTAGTGGTTTTGAGCCTGGTCAGCCCCAGCATTTT
TRBD1	14	-	TRBV5-1	TRBJ2-1	CASSLVGGGNEQFF	TGCGCCAGCAGCTTGGTAGGGGGCGGCAATGAGCAGTTCTTC
TRBD1	14	-	TRBV5-1	TRBJ2-7	CASSLRLGGGEQYF	TGCGCCAGCAGCTTGAGGCTAGGGGGCGGCGAGCAGTACTTC
TRBD1	15	few	TRBV16	TRBJ1-2	CASSPQGASKDGYTF	TGTGCCAGCAGCCCACAGGGGGCGAGTAAGGATGGCTACACCTTC
-	13	-	TRBV9	TRBJ1-1	CASSVGGFGEAFF	TGTGCCAGCAGCGTAGGGGGGTTCGGTGAAGCTTTCTTT
-	14	-	TRBV3-1/TRBV3-2	TRBJ1-2	CASSQEVQPYGYTF	TGTGCCAGCAGCCAAGAGGTACAGCCCTATGGCTACACCTTC
TRBD1	14	-	TRBV6-5	TRBJ1-5	CASSTGVVNQPQHF	TGTGCCAGCAGTACAGGGGTTGTGAATCAGCCCCAGCATTTT
-	14	-	TRBV7-8	TRBJ1-1	CASSRATGITEAFF	TGTGCCAGCAGCCGAGCCACAGGGATCACTGAAGCTTTCTTT
TRBD2	13	-	TRBV12-3/TRBV12-4	TRBJ2-7	CASSPPGGHEQYF	TGTGCCAGCAGTCCCCCGGGGGGACACGAGCAGTACTTC
TRBD1	15	-	TRBV11-2	TRBJ1-1	CASSRMGVGTGEAFF	TGTGCCAGCAGCCGCATGGGGGTGGGGACAGGGGAAGCTTTCTTT
-	15	-	TRBV7-8	TRBJ2-7	CASSPRRTEAYEQYF	TGTGCCAGCAGCCCCCGAAGGACAGAGGCCTACGAGCAGTACTTC
TRBD1	12	-	TRBV7-9	TRBJ1-2	CASSSTGIGYTF	TGTGCCAGCAGCTCGACAGGGATAGGCTACACCTTC
-	13	once	TRBV19	TRBJ1-1	CASGSGGKTEAFF	TGTGCCAGTGGGTCTGGGGGGAAAACTGAAGCTTTCTTT
-	16	-	TRBV24-1	TRBJ2-7	CATSDAGHGFPYEQYF	TGTGCCACCAGTGACGCGGGACATGGATTTCCCTACGAGCAGTACTTC
-	13	-	TRBV28	TRBJ1-5	CASRLSGDQPQHF	TGTGCCAGCAGACTGTCGGGGGATCAGCCCCAGCATTTT
-	15	-	TRBV14	TRBJ1-2	CASSQRQNPNYGYTF	TGTGCCAGCAGCCAGCGACAGAATCCTAACTATGGCTACACCTTC
-	15	-	TRBV15	TRBJ2-2	CATSRVAVPDGELFF	TGTGCCACCAGCAGAGTGGCAGTTCCGGACGGGGAGCTGTTTTTT
-	13	-	TRBV18	TRBJ1-3	CASSPISGNTIYF	TGTGCCAGCTCGCCGATCTCTGGAAACACCATATATTTT